This T cell receptor (beta chain) is from a study of CD8+CD57+ T cells in acquired aplastic anemia. Points from the study as a whole: Controls and patients did not differ significantly in CD8+ Simpson's diversity. Around 29 shared CD8+ CDR3s appeared highly expressed within patients' immunodominant clones.

For CDR3 and TCR beta VDJ profiling, genomic DNA was the template used. From the reads, TCRdb called clonotypes with MiXCR, one entry per CDR3 protein. Of approximately 300,000 distinct CDR3 sequences in the sample, roughly 53% were seen once. Patients picked for sequencing had shown CD8+CD57+ cell expansion detected by flow cytometry. Comments on this clonotype: Its target is unknown.

The CDR3 has 15 residues. Germline V gene data show CDR1 as SGHNT and CDR2 as YYREEE (reference sequence). Trimming removed 4 bases from V and 2 bases from J; junction bases left unmatched: 5. The rearrangement links TRBV5-4 to TRBJ2-7, with TRBD2 identical over 11 bases. The source material was sorted CD4+, CD8+, or CD8+CD57+ T cells (not recorded which) from PBMCs. This sequence originates from a human donor with aplastic anemia. This CDR3 reads CASSIVAGGTYEQYF. DNA of the CDR3: TGTGCCAGCAGCATTGTAGCGGGGGGGACCTACGAGCAGTACTTC. Variable domain in full (rest from reference TRBV5-4 and TRBJ2-7): ETGVTQSPTHLIKTRGQQVTLRCSSQSGHNTVSWYQQALGQGPQFIFQYYREEENGRGNFPPRFSGLQFPNYSSELNVNALELDDSALYLCASSIVAGGTYEQYFGPGTRLTVT.